This TCR beta chain was identified during a study of shared clonotypes between healthy human individuals. At the level of the study: CD4 naive and memory got three plates each, CD8 naive two, CD8 memory one.

The authors' processing: Junction-only sequences without quality scores were provided by ImmunoSEQ, so filtering was different. Some clones are missing from TCRdb's copy, which holds only in-frame ones; the method was immunoSEQ multiplex PCR. V and J calls and clone size come straight from that table; D and trimming were deduced from the DNA. Of around 200,000 clones listed, 60% to 75% are singletons. Germline CDR1 and CDR2: SGHTA and FQGNSA. Trimming pared 5 bases from V and 2 bases from J, leaving 12 bases between. This CDR3 has 14 residues. In regard to this clone: Its antigen remains unidentified.

General study results and limits: Relative to their counterparts shared across all four donors, non-shared clonotypes exhibited diminished generation probabilities. Naive subsets tended to show greater estimated richness than memory subsets.

V usage is TRBV7-2 and J usage is TRBJ2-5; D gene uncertain. Material: memory CD4+ T cells sorted from blood. The subset denotes: CD45RA-negative fraction. The source is a man aged 25-45 years in good health. Here the CDR3 DNA reads TGTGCCAGCAGCCCAGTTGTTGGACAAGAGACCCAGTACTTC. Its translation is CASSPVVGQETQYF.